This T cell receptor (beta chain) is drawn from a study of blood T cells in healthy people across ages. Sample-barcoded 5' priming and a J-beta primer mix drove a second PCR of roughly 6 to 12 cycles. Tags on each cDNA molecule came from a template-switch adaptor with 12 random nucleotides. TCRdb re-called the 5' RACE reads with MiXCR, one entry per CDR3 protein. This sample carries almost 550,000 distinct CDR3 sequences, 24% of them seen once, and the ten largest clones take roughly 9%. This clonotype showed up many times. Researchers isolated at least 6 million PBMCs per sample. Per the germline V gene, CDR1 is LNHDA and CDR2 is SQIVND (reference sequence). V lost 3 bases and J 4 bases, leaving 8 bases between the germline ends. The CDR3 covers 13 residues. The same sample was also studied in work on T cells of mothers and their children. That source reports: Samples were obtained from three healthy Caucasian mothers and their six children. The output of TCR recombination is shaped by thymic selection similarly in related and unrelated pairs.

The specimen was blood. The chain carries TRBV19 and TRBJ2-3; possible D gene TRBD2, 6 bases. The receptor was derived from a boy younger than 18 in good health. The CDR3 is CASSMGLSDTQYF. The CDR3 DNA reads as TGTGCCAGTAGTATGGGACTCTCAGATACGCAGTATTTT.